This is a list of T cell receptor beta chains from one sample in a study of T-cell memory formation after mild COVID-19. TCRdb re-called the 5' RACE reads with MiXCR, one entry per CDR3 protein. Here the sample spans about 250,000 distinct CDR3 sequences, approximately 16% being singletons. Sequencing was carried out using PBMCs or a T cell subset sorted from them (not recorded which). These receptor sequences come from a man aged 18 to 35 who had mild COVID-19 (a few samples of this study predate the infection). Cell type and time point are not known. Each CDR3 is given with its conserved first and last residue. D genes are given only for firm matches. The size of a clone is reported for some rows only, either as once, few or many, or as a class for expanded clones.

abundance	d_gene	len	v_gene	j_gene	CDR3nt	CDR3aa
NA	NA	12	TRBV5-4	TRBJ2-5	TGTGCCAGCAGCGGCAATCAAGAGACCCAGTACTTC	CASSGNQETQYF
NA	NA	13	TRBV6-5	TRBJ2-7	TGTGCCAGCAGTTACCCCGGTACCTACGAGCAGTACTTC	CASSYPGTYEQYF
few	NA	14	TRBV27	TRBJ1-2	TGTGCCAGCAGTTTTCGGGGGGGGGCGTTTGGCTACACCTTC	CASSFRGGAFGYTF
few	NA	13	TRBV19	TRBJ1-2	TGTGCCAGTAGTATCGGCACAAACTATGGCTACACCTTC	CASSIGTNYGYTF
NA	NA	17	TRBV4-3	TRBJ1-6	TGCGCCAGCAGCCAAGATATCAGGGTACAGGGAGATTCACCCCTCCACTTT	CASSQDIRVQGDSPLHF
few	NA	13	TRBV5-5	TRBJ1-1	TGTGCCAGCGAACAGGGCGCGTGGACTGAAGCTTTCTTT	CASEQGAWTEAFF
few	NA	12	TRBV6-5	TRBJ1-2	TGTGCCAGCAGTCAGCCAGGTTATGGCTACACCTTC	CASSQPGYGYTF
few	NA	16	TRBV2	TRBJ2-2	TGTGCCAGCAGCGGAACTTTGGGGGGGCTAAGCGGGGAGCTGTTTTTT	CASSGTLGGLSGELFF
once	NA	14	TRBV29-1	TRBJ1-1	TGCAGCGCCTCAGTCCGACATGCGGACACTGAAGCTTTCTTT	CSASVRHADTEAFF
NA	TRBD1	14	TRBV3-1	TRBJ2-5	TGTGCCAGCAGCCAACGGGACAGCCAAGAGACCCAGTACTTC	CASSQRDSQETQYF
NA	TRBD1	13	TRBV5-5	TRBJ2-7	TGTGCCAGCATCGACGGGACAGGGGGCGTATTACCCTTC	CASIDGTGGVLPF
NA	TRBD1	14	TRBV7-2	TRBJ2-2	TGTGCCAGCAGCCAGGGGGCGCGATCCGGGGAGCTGTTTTTT	CASSQGARSGELFF
few	NA	12	TRBV7-8	TRBJ1-2	TGTGCCAGCAGCACAGCAGGGGTTGGCTACACCTTC	CASSTAGVGYTF
few	NA	14	TRBV11-2	TRBJ2-3	TGTGCCAGCAGCTCATCGACTGTCGGCGATACGCAGTATTTT	CASSSSTVGDTQYF
NA	TRBD2	14	TRBV9	TRBJ2-3	TGTGCCAGCAGCGTAACTAGCGACACAGATACGCAGTATTTT	CASSVTSDTDTQYF
few	TRBD2	18	TRBV4-3	TRBJ2-5	TGCGCCAGCAGCCAAGAAGATGGACCACTAGCGGGGCAAGAGACCCAGTACTTC	CASSQEDGPLAGQETQYF
NA	NA	11	TRBV7-9	TRBJ1-1	TGTGCCAGCGGAGGGGGAACTGAAGCTTTCTTT	CASGGGTEAFF
NA	NA	17	TRBV6-2/TRBV6-3	TRBJ2-3	TGTGCCAGCAGTTACCGTCCGGGCTCGGTTAGCACAGATACGCAGTATTTT	CASSYRPGSVSTDTQYF
NA	NA	13	TRBV12-3/TRBV12-4	TRBJ1-5	TGTGCCAGCAGTCGGGGGCGGGTACAGCCCCAGCATTTT	CASSRGRVQPQHF
few	NA	18	TRBV21-1	TRBJ2-5	TGTGCCAGCAGCAAAAAAGCGGTTGTATACAGGAGACAAGAGACCCAGTACTTC	CASSKKAVVYRRQETQYF
few	TRBD1	16	TRBV6-5	TRBJ2-1	TGTGCCAGCAGTTACTGGGTAGGGACAGGGGACAATGAGCAGTTCTTC	CASSYWVGTGDNEQFF
few	NA	14	TRBV2	TRBJ1-2	TGTGCCAGCACCCGCACTGAGGCAGGCGACCTCTACACCTTC	CASTRTEAGDLYTF
once	NA	15	TRBV4-3	TRBJ2-3	TGCGCCAGCAGCCAAGAAGCGGCTAGCACAGATACGCAGTATTTT	CASSQEAASTDTQYF
NA	NA	16	TRBV7-2	TRBJ2-3	TGTGCCAGCAGCTTAAACGGTGGGGGTTCCGAAGATACGCAGTATTTT	CASSLNGGGSEDTQYF
few	TRBD2	16	TRBV7-2	TRBJ2-2	TGTGCCAGCAGCTTAATAGCGGGGGTGAACACCGGGGAGCTGTTTTTT	CASSLIAGVNTGELFF
NA	TRBD1	15	TRBV7-2	TRBJ1-2	TGTGCCAGCAGCCCGACAGGGGAGAATCTGAGGGACTACACCTTC	CASSPTGENLRDYTF
NA	TRBD2	16	TRBV30	TRBJ2-1	TGTGCCTGGGGTCTAGCGGGGGGAAATATTTACAGTGAGCAGTTCTTC	CAWGLAGGNIYSEQFF
NA	TRBD2	15	TRBV4-3	TRBJ2-1	TGCGCCAGCAGCCAAGATTGGACTAGCGGCTATGAGCAGTTCTTC	CASSQDWTSGYEQFF
NA	NA	14	TRBV13	TRBJ1-4	TGTGCCAGCAGCCGAAGGGGTTTGGGTGAAAAACTGTTTTTT	CASSRRGLGEKLFF
once	NA	13	TRBV3-1	TRBJ2-5	TGTGCCAGCAGCCAAGAGCCTGGAGCGACCCAGTACTTC	CASSQEPGATQYF
NA	NA	11	TRBV28	TRBJ2-7	TGTGCCAGCAGTTTATGGAGCGAGCAGTACTTC	CASSLWSEQYF
few	NA	13	TRBV29-1	TRBJ2-7	TGCAGCGTTGAAGGTCAGGAGCTGGGCGAGCAGTACTTC	CSVEGQELGEQYF
few	TRBD1	15	TRBV28	TRBJ2-4	TGTGCCAGCAGCCCCAGGGGGCTAGCCAAAAACATTCAGTACTTC	CASSPRGLAKNIQYF
NA	NA	12	TRBV7-9	TRBJ1-2	TGTGCCAGCAACGAACAGGGTAATGGCTACACCTTC	CASNEQGNGYTF
NA	NA	15	TRBV3-1	TRBJ2-3	TGTGCCAGCAGCCAAGAGTTACTAGCAGCAGATACGCAGTATTTT	CASSQELLAADTQYF
few	NA	12	TRBV7-9	TRBJ2-7	TGTGCCAGCAGCCCAAGGGACCGCGAGCAGTACTTC	CASSPRDREQYF
few	NA	17	TRBV20-1	TRBJ2-2	TGCAGTGCTAGAGATCGGCGGAGACAGGGAGGCACCGGGGAGCTGTTTTTT	CSARDRRRQGGTGELFF
NA	TRBD1	13	TRBV18	TRBJ1-4	TGTGCCAGCGCTGCCGGGACAGATGAAAAACTGTTTTTT	CASAAGTDEKLFF
few	NA	13	TRBV2	TRBJ2-1	TGTGCCAGCAACGCAGGTCCCTACAATGAGCAGTTCTTC	CASNAGPYNEQFF
few	NA	14	TRBV6-1	TRBJ1-5	TGTGCCAGCAGTGTGTTGTCAGGGGAACAGCCCCAGCATTTT	CASSVLSGEQPQHF